The 16 T cell receptor beta chains in this list originate from one sample, sequenced in a study of radiotherapy plus CTLA-4 blockade in lung cancer. Data came from immunoSEQ multiplex PCR; TCRdb stores just in-frame clones and leaves some out. The data show 47,000 or so clones, more than 75% seen once. The starting material was peripheral blood, obtained from a patient treated with radiotherapy plus ipilimumab. All receptors derive from a human donor with non-small cell lung cancer whose response to radiotherapy plus ipilimumab could not be evaluated.

The rearrangement joins TRBV5-4 to TRBJ2-2, with D maybe TRBD1 (5 bases). The germline CDR1 and CDR2 sequences are SGHNT and YYREEE (reference sequence). V shed 0 bases and J shed 4 bases, with 10 bases lying between them. This CDR3 is built from 15 residues. The CDR3 DNA sequence: TGTGCCAGCAGCTTGGAGGGGTTCGGCACCGGGGAGCTGTTTTTT. Protein product: CASSLEGFGTGELFF.

V is TRBV27 and J is TRBJ1-2; D gene unclear. CDR1 and CDR2 (germline): MNHEY, SMNVEV (reference sequence). The V and J ends lost 0 bases and 0 bases respectively, with 5 bases between them. CDR3 length equals 14 residues. CDR3 protein: CASSLSLSNYGYTF. In nucleotides, the CDR3 is TGTGCCAGCAGTTTATCGTTATCTAACTATGGCTACACCTTC.

The genes are TRBV9 and TRBJ2-5; 8 bases match TRBD1. This CDR3 region has 15 residues. The V segment lost 3 bases and the J segment 4 bases; nucleotides outside the gene matches: 8. The germline gives CDR1 SGDLS, CDR2 YYNGEE. CDR3 sequence reads: CASSGAGGSAETQYF. The CDR3 DNA reads as TGTGCCAGCAGCGGTGCAGGGGGCTCGGCAGAGACCCAGTACTTC.

The chain has TRBV4-2 and TRBJ1-2, with 8 nucleotides matching TRBD1. This CDR3 is 16 amino acids long. Germline CDR1 and CDR2: LGHNA and YNFKEQ. Unmatched junction bases numbered 10, after V lost 0 bases and J lost 7 bases. The CDR3 reads CASSQDGWQGASGYTF. The CDR3 DNA reads as TGTGCCAGCAGCCAAGATGGGTGGCAGGGGGCGAGTGGCTACACCTTC.

This chain connects TRBV7-3 to TRBJ1-1; TRBD1 agrees at 9 bases. The CDR3 is 16 residues long. V lost 4 bases to trimming and J lost 4 bases; unmatched junction nucleotides: 10. Germline CDR1 SGHTA, CDR2 FQGTGA. CDR3 amino acids: CASSSTGTGRGTEAFF. The CDR3 coding sequence is TGTGCCAGCAGCTCCACCGGGACAGGGAGGGGCACTGAAGCTTTCTTT.

The V gene is TRBV29-1, the J gene TRBJ1-1, with no clear D. The V gene lost 4 bases and the J gene lost 4 bases, with 13 bases spanning the gap. CDR1 SQVTM and CDR2 ANQGSEA come from the germline V gene. The CDR3 contains 13 residues. In nucleotides, the CDR3 is TGCAGCGTTGTCAGCCTGGGGAGCACTGAAGCTTTCTTT. Its protein is CSVVSLGSTEAFF.

The chain is built from TRBV7-8 and TRBJ2-2; perhaps TRBD2 as D (6 bases). The ends were cut back, 8 bases at V and 0 bases at J, with 16 bases in the middle. The length of the CDR3 is 16 residues. Germline V gives CDR1 SGHVS, CDR2 FQNEAQ. The CDR3 sequence: CASDLAAGPNTGELFF. CDR3 DNA: TGTGCCAGCGATTTGGCTGCGGGACCGAACACCGGGGAGCTGTTTTTT.

This chain links TRBV6-5 with TRBJ1-2, with 7 bases aligning to TRBD1. Trimming cost V 10 bases and J 7 bases; bases outside gene matches: 15. The germline gives CDR1 MNHEY, CDR2 SVGAGI. The CDR3 has 14 residues. The CDR3 DNA follows: TGTGCCACCAGACCCCAAACAGGGGACGGTGGCTACACCTTC. This codes for CATRPQTGDGGYTF.

J is TRBJ1-1 and V is TRBV7-9; D gene ambiguous. CDR1 SEHNR and CDR2 FQNEAQ come from the germline V gene (reference sequence). CDR3 size: 15 residues. With 4 bases removed from V and 3 bases from J, the gap between germline ends came to 15 bases. The CDR3 DNA is TGTGCCAGCAGCTCCCGAGACTGGTTGGACACTGAAGCTTTCTTT. Translation gives CASSSRDWLDTEAFF.

The chain employs TRBV28 and TRBJ2-4; 12 bases are shared with TRBD1. This CDR3 contains 16 residues. V trimming: 6 bases; J trimming: 7 bases; junction bases outside the gene matches: 10. Germline V gene data show CDR1 as MDHEN and CDR2 as SYDVKM. This chain's CDR3 is CASSQGQGARGNIQYF. The CDR3 DNA reads as TGTGCCAGCAGCCAGGGACAGGGGGCCCGGGGCAACATTCAGTACTTC. Variable domain in full (rest from reference TRBV28 and TRBJ2-4): DVKVTQSSRYLVKRTGEKVFLECVQDMDHENMFWYRQDPGLGLRLIYFSYDVKMKEKGDIPEGYSVSREKKERFSLILESASTNQTSMYLCASSQGQGARGNIQYFGAGTRLSVL.

The chain couples TRBV6-5 to TRBJ2-3, with 9 positions matching TRBD1. V shed 6 bases, J shed 1 base, and the junction held 2 bases outside the gene matches. The germline V gene has CDR1 MNHEY and CDR2 SVGAGI. The length of the CDR3 is 14 residues. The CDR3 loop reads CASRRDRGTDTQYF. The CDR3 region has the DNA TGTGCCAGCAGGAGGGACAGGGGCACAGATACGCAGTATTTT.

V usage is TRBV6-1 and J usage is TRBJ2-5; TRBD1 matches at 12 bases. Germline V gene lookup returns CDR1 MNHNS and CDR2 SASEGT. J was trimmed by 4 bases and V by 8 bases; bases with no gene match: 2. The CDR3 totals 13 residues. DNA for the CDR3: TGTGCCAGCGGGACAGGGGGCGCAGAGACCCAGTACTTC. This sequence encodes CASGTGGAETQYF.

The chain combines TRBV27 with TRBJ1-3, with D possibly being TRBD1 (5 bases). The germline gives CDR1 MNHEY, CDR2 SMNVEV (reference sequence). CDR3 length equals 16 residues. With 2 bases removed from V and 2 bases from J, the gap between germline ends came to 13 bases. CDR3 loop: CASSLNRGLAGNTIYF. The CDR3 coding sequence is TGTGCCAGCAGTTTAAATCGGGGACTTGCTGGAAACACCATATATTTT.

The chain employs TRBV29-1 and TRBJ1-2, with D hard to call. Germline V lookup: CDR1 SQVTM, CDR2 ANQGSEA. The CDR3 has 11 residues. V was clipped by 2 bases and J by 6 bases, with 7 bases between them. CDR3 bases: TGCAGCGTTGAATCGAGGGATGGCTACACCTTC. It encodes CSVESRDGYTF. Together with reference TRBV29-1 and TRBJ1-2, the CDR3 gives the full variable domain: SAVISQKPSRDICQRGTSLTIQCQVDSQVTMMFWYRQQPGQSLTLIATANQGSEATYESGFVIDKFPISRPNLTFSTLTVSNMSPEDSSIYLCSVESRDGYTFGSGTRLTVV.

The chain uses TRBV29-1 and TRBJ2-7; D might be TRBD2 (5 bases). CDR3 length: 12 residues. Germline values: CDR1 SQVTM, CDR2 ANQGSEA. Trimming pared 4 bases from V and 2 bases from J, leaving 9 bases between. CDR3 bases: TGCAGCGTTGTTAGCGTAACCTACGAGCAGTACTTC. Translation: CSVVSVTYEQYF.

The rearrangement uses TRBV5-6 and TRBJ2-1; 9 bases agree with TRBD2. This CDR3 region has 16 residues. The germline V gene has CDR1 SGHDT and CDR2 YYEEEE. Trimming removed 2 bases from V and 4 bases from J; junction bases left unmatched: 7. The CDR3 loop reads CASSFGLAGAYNEQFF. The CDR3 DNA is TGTGCCAGCAGCTTTGGGTTAGCGGGAGCGTACAATGAGCAGTTCTTC. Together with reference TRBV5-6 and TRBJ2-1, the CDR3 gives the full variable domain: DAGVTQSPTHLIKTRGQQVTLRCSPKSGHDTVSWYQQALGQGPQFIFQYYEEEERQRGNFPDRFSGHQFPNYSSELNVNALLLGDSALYLCASSFGLAGAYNEQFFGPGTRLTVL.